The subject of this entry is one T cell receptor (beta chain). In this sample, this clonotype turned up many times. The antigen it recognizes is unknown. No base-level quality is on record; no much larger clone is a single base apart. Amplification of TCR beta CDR3 regions was carried out from RNA transcripts. The first round of RT-PCR for the TCR CDR3 was performed with the HTBI primer set and the Qiagen OneStep RT-PCR kit. The libraries were constructed in a second round of multiplex PCR and then size-selected and purified. The libraries were sequenced on an Illumina HiSeq2000 using paired-end 100 bp reads. Regarding the original processing steps: SOAPnuke was used to process the raw data, removing reads that contained adapters or uncalled bases, had a mean Phred below 15, or lacked an exact match to the constant primer or identifier. High-quality paired reads were merged using COPE v1.2.5, and each unique nucleotide sequence was defined as a clonotype. MiTCR v1.1 was used to align clonotypes to the IMGT TRBV, TRBD and TRBJ reference segments. The analysis included only V-J combinations with a frequency above 0.0001, which together covered 98% to 99.2% of the repertoires. The TCS score was defined as F50 (clonal expansion) divided by E x V (chaos), with BLOSUM62-based TCRdist calculated between CDR3 peptides within each V-J. Welch's t-statistics and random forest reduced 450 to 600 V-J features to 10 to 15, which were used in a naive Bayes classifier (R e1071). Thyroid-blood repertoire similarity was quantified with the Morisita-Horn index. TCRdb cleaned the public reads at Q25 with fastp, built clones with MiXCR and kept in-frame beta chains. CDR3 protein duplicates are merged, each entry listing the most common genes and DNA. These V and J calls rely on TCRdb rather than the paper's analysis. The sample has about 98,000 distinct CDR3 sequences on record, around 42% of them singletons. The ten biggest clones cover 10% of the sample.

These data come from a study of T cells in Graves' hyperthyroidism and ophthalmopathy (dated by TCRdb to between 2018 and 2020). As for the study more broadly: A discovery cohort of about a hundred patients, 43 with Graves' ophthalmopathy and more than 55 with stable Graves' hyperthyroidism, was used to find distinguishing TCR V-J signatures. Prospective prediction of ophthalmopathy was tested in an independent validation cohort of some 19 hyperthyroidism patients and around 16 patients who later progressed to ophthalmopathy. According to the paper, TCR Vbeta CDR3 sequencing was carried out on 135 peripheral blood samples, which came from some 41 ophthalmopathy, around 75 hyperthyroidism and roughly 17 progressor patients. The 75 to 100 discovery patients were divided at random into training and test sets in a 7:3 ratio. In addition, the study compared T-cell repertoires in thyroid tissue and in blood from several Graves' hyperthyroidism patients. After blood sampling, hyperthyroidism patients were treated with methimazole at a starting dose of 30 mg daily, and ophthalmopathy patients were treated with high-dose intravenous methylprednisolone. Overall study outcomes, separate from this receptor: Most expanded thyroid clonotypes (frequency above 0.001) were also detected in blood, suggesting blood repertoires may reflect thyroid immune responses. No statistical method was used to set the sample size in advance, and investigators knew the group allocation. In validation, the model predicted progression to ophthalmopathy with just under 71% sensitivity and about 72% specificity, a median of about 6.7 months before onset. Ophthalmopathy was separated from stable hyperthyroidism by a 13 V-J signature model, with 85% to 90% sensitivity and roughly 81% specificity obtained in cross-validation and 80%/75% obtained in testing.

A patient counted as having stable Graves' hyperthyroidism if no progression to ophthalmopathy occurred over 18 months of follow-up. Hyperthyroidism patients were aged 18 to 65 years and newly diagnosed, with disease duration of less than 2 months. Exclusion was applied to patients with uncontrolled infections, other autoimmune diseases, pregnancy or lactation. Diagnoses were based on clinical symptoms, serum thyroxine and TRAb, thyroid ultrasound and orbital computed tomography. Total RNA was extracted using Trizol reagent, and RNA quality was assessed on an Agilent 2100 Bioanalyzer. From a lookup of the germline V gene, CDR1 and CDR2 are SGDLS and YYNGEE. V is cut by 0 bases and J by 5 bases, and the space between the germline ends is 15 bases. Including the terminal cysteine and phenylalanine, the CDR3 comprises 15 residues. Only the CDR3 portion is preserved as DNA: 45 bases, with reading frame beginning at the first base.

The sequenced material came from peripheral blood or thyroid tissue (not recorded which). The TCR sequence derives from a woman aged 30 to 39 with Graves' hyperthyroidism. The chain joins TRBV9 to TRBJ2-7, with the D gene call left open. Here is the DNA: TGTGCCAGCAGCGTAGAGATTGGTGGGATGGACGAGCAGTACTTC. Translation gives CASSVEIGGMDEQYF.